Included here is one T cell receptor (beta chain) sequence, with context. All enrollees were roughly 18 to 89 years old and from fewer than 25 US areas. Trimming cost V 1 base and J 0 bases, with 12 bases left between them. Germline V gene sequence: CDR1 SGHAT, CDR2 FQNNGV. The CDR3 covers 17 residues. This table comes from immunoSEQ multiplex PCR, and its TCRdb copy is limited to in-frame clones, with some not included. The sample carries 200,000 or so clones, 75% to 90% recorded once. This sample is drawn from a study of blood T cell repertoires in COVID-19. This receptor was taken from a woman between 40 and 50 years old with acute COVID-19. This chain links TRBV11-2 with TRBJ1-4; tentative D call: TRBD1 (6 bases). The specimen sequenced was PBMCs or T cells enriched from blood (not recorded which). CDR3 sequence reads: CASSLGGPPATNEKLFF. The CDR3 DNA reads as TGTGCCAGCAGCTTAGGGGGGCCCCCGGCAACTAATGAAAAACTGTTTTTT.